This T cell receptor (beta chain) was recovered during a study of blood T cell repertoires in COVID-19. Study in general: Researchers got acute and convalescent COVID-19 samples from the United States, Italy and Spain. The cDNA or gDNA used as material had been derived from T cells, B-cell-depleted T cells, or PBMCs.

Source study methods: Quantification of nucleated cells was approximated via reference gene primer amplification. Data came from immunoSEQ multiplex PCR; TCRdb stores just in-frame clones and leaves some out. The V and J calls and clone size come from that table; D and trimming were worked out from the DNA. The data contain around 80,000 clones, roughly 86% of them singletons. Germline V gene sequence: CDR1 KGHSY, CDR2 FQNENV. This CDR3 region has 15 residues. Trimming at V came to 4 bases and at J to 1 base, leaving 6 bases not matched to a gene. This TCR was sampled from a man older than 75 with active or convalescent COVID-19. The sample consisted of peripheral blood. The rearrangement uses TRBV16 and TRBJ1-2, with TRBD1 matching over 7 bases. CDR3 nucleotide sequence: TGTGCCAGCAGCCGCGACAGGGCAGTTAACTATGGCTACACCTTC. Protein: CASSRDRAVNYGYTF.